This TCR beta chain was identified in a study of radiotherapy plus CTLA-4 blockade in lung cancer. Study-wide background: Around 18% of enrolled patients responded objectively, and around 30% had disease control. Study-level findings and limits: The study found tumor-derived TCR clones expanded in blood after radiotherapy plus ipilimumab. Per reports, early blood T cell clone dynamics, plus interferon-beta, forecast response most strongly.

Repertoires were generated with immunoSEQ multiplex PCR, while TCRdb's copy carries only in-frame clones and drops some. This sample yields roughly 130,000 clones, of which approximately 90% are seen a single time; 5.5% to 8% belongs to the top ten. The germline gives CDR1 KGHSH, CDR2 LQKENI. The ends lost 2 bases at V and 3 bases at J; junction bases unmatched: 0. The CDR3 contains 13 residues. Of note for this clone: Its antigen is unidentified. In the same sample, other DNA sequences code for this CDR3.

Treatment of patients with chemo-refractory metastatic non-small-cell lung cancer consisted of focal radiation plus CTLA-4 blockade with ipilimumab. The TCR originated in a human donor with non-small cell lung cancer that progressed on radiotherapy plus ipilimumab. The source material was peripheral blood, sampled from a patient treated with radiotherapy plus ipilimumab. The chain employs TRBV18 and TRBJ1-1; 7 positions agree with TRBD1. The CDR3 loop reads CASSPTGDTEAFF. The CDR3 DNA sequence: TGTGCCAGCTCACCAACAGGGGACACTGAAGCTTTCTTT.